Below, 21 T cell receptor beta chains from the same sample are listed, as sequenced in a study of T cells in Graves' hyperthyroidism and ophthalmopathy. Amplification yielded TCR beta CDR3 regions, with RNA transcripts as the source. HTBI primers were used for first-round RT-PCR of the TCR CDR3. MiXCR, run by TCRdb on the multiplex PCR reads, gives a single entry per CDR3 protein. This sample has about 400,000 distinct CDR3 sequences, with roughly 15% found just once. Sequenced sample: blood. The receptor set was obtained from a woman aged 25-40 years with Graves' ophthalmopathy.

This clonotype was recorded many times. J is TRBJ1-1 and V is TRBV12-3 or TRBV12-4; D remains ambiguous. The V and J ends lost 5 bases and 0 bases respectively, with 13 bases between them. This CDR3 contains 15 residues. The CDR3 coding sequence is TGTGCCAGCAGTAGAGAACAGACAATGAACACTGAAGCTTTCTTT. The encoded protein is CASSREQTMNTEAFF.

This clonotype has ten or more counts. The CDR3 sequence: CASSVGVDNRFPSGSPLHF. CDR3 DNA sequence: TGTGCCAGCAGTGTTGGAGTAGACAACCGCTTTCCCTCGGGTTCACCCCTCCACTTT. This chain links TRBV2 with TRBJ1-6, with D uncertain. Trimming removed 4 bases at V and 9 bases at J, with 28 bases between. The CDR3 totals 19 residues. The V gene's germline CDR1 is SNHLY and CDR2 FYNNEI.

CDR3 region: CASSLTGAGTGELFF. The CDR3 nucleotides are TGTGCCAGCAGTTTGACAGGGGCTGGCACCGGGGAGCTGTTTTTT. This chain uses TRBV7-3 with TRBJ2-2; 8 positions agree with TRBD1. The CDR3 length is 15 residues. Germline V lookup: CDR1 SGHTA, CDR2 FQGTGA. J lost 4 bases, V lost 6 bases, and 7 bases had no gene match.

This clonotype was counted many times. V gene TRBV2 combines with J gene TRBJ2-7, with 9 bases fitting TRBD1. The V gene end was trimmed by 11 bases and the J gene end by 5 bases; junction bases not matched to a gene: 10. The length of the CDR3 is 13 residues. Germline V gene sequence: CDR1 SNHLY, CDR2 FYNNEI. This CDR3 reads CAGQRDRANEQYF. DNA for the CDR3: TGTGCCGGCCAGCGGGACAGGGCCAACGAGCAGTACTTC. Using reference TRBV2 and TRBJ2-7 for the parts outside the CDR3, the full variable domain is EPEVTQTPSHQVTQMGQEVILRCVPISNHLYFYWYRQILGQKVEFLVSFYNNEISEKSEIFDDQFSVERPDGSNFTLKIRSTKLEDSAMYFCAGQRDRANEQYFGPGTRLTVT.

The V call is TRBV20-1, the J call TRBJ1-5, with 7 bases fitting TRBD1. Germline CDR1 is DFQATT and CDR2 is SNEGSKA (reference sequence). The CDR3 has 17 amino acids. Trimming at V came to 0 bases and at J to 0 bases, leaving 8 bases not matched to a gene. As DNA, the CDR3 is TGCAGTGCTAGAGAAATGACAGGGTTCTATAGCAATCAGCCCCAGCATTTT. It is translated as CSAREMTGFYSNQPQHF.

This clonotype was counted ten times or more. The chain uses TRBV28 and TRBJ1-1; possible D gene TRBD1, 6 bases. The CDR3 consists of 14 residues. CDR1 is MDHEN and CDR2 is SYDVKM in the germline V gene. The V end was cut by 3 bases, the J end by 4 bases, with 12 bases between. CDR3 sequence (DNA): TGTGCCAGCAGTTTGGGGGGGCTTAGCACTGAAGCTTTCTTT. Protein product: CASSLGGLSTEAFF.

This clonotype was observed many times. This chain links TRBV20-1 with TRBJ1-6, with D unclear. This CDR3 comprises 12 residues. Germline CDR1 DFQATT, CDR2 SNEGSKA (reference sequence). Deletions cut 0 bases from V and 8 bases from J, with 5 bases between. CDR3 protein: CSARERDSPLHF. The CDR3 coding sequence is TGCAGTGCTAGAGAAAGGGATTCACCCCTCCACTTT.

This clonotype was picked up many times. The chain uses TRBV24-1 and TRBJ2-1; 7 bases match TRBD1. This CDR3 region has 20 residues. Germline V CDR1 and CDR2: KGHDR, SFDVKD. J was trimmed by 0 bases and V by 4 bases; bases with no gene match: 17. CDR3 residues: CATSDRRIQKQGISYNEQFF. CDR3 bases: TGTGCCACCAGTGACCGGAGGATACAAAAACAGGGGATCTCCTACAATGAGCAGTTCTTC.

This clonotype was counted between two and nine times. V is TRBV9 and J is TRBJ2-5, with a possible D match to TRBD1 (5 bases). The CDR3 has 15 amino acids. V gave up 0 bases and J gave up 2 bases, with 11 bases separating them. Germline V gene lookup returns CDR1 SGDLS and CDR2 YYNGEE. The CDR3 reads CASSVAGHMQETQYF. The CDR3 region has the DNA TGTGCCAGCAGCGTAGCAGGACACATGCAAGAGACCCAGTACTTC.

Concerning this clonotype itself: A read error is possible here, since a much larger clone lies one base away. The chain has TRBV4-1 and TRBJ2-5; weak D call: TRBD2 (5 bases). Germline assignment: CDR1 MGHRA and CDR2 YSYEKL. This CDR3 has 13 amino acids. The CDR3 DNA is TGCGCCAGCAGCCAATGGAGGACGGAGATCCAGTACTTC. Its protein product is CASSQWRTEIQYF.

The CDR3 sequence is CASSRDRLNYGYTF. The CDR3 nucleotides read TGTGCCAGTAGCAGGGACCGACTTAACTATGGCTACACCTTC. V usage is TRBV19 and J usage is TRBJ1-2, with D possibly being TRBD1 (5 bases). Trimming shortened V by 6 bases and J by 1 base, and 12 bases separated the two germline ends. The germline CDR1 and CDR2 sequences are LNHDA and SQIVND (reference sequence). CDR3 length equals 14 residues.

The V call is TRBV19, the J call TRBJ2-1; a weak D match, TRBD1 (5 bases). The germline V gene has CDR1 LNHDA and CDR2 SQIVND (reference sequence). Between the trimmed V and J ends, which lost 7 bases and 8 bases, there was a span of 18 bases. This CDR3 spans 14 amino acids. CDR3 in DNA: TGTGCCAGTATGAGTGTAAGGGGCCGAGATGAGCAGTTCTTC. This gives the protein CASMSVRGRDEQFF.

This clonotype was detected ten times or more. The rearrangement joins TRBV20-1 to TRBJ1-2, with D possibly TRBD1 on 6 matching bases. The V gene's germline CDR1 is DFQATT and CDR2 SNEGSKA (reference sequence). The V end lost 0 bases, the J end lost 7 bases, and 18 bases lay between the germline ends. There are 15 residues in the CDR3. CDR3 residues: CSARDLGRGLGGYTF. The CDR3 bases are TGCAGTGCTAGAGATTTAGGCAGGGGCCTAGGTGGCTACACCTTC.

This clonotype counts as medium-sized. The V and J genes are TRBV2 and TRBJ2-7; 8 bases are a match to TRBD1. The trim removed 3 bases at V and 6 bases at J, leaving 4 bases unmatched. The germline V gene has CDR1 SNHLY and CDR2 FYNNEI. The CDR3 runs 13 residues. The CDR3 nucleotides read TGTGCCAGCAGTGATTGGACAGGGTCCGAGCAGTACTTC. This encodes CASSDWTGSEQYF. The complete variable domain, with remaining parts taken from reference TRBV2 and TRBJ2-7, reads EPEVTQTPSHQVTQMGQEVILRCVPISNHLYFYWYRQILGQKVEFLVSFYNNEISEKSEIFDDQFSVERPDGSNFTLKIRSTKLEDSAMYFCASSDWTGSEQYFGPGTRLTVT.

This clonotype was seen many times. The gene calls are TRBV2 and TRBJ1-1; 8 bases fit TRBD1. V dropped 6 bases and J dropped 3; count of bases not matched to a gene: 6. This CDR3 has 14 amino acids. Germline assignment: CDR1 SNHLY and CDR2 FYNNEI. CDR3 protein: CASRKTGADTEAFF. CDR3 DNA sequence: TGTGCCAGCAGAAAGACAGGGGCTGACACTGAAGCTTTCTTT.

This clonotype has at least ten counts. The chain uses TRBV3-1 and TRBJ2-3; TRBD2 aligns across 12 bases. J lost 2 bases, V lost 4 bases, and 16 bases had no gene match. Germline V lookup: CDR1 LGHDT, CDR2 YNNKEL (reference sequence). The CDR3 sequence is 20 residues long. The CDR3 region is CASSPALGLAGGPNTDTQYF. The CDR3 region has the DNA TGTGCCAGCAGCCCCGCCTTGGGCCTAGCGGGGGGGCCCAACACAGATACGCAGTATTTT.

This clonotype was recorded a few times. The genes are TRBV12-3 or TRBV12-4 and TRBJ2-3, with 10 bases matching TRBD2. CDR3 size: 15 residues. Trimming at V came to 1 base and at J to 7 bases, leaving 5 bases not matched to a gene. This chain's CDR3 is CASSLGSGGAHTQYF. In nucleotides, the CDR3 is TGTGCCAGCAGTTTAGGGAGCGGGGGGGCCCATACGCAGTATTTT.

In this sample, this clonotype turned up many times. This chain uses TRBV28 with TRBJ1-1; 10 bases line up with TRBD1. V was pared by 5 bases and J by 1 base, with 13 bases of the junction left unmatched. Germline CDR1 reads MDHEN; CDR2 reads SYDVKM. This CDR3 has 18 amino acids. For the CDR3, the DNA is TGTGCCAGCAGTGCCTGGACAGGGGGTCGAAGCGGGAACACTGAAGCTTTCTTT. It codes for CASSAWTGGRSGNTEAFF.

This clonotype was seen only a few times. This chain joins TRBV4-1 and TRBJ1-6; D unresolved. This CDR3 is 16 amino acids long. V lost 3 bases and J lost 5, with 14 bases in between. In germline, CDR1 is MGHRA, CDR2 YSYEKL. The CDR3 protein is CASSHPFGGDNSPLHF. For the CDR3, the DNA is TGCGCCAGCAGCCATCCGTTTGGAGGAGATAATTCACCCCTCCACTTT.

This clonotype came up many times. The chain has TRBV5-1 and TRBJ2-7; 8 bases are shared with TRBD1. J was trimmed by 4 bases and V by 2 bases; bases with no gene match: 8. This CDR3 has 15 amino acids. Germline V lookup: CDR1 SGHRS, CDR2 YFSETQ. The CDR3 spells CASSLGQGIGYEQYF. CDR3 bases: TGCGCCAGCAGCTTAGGACAGGGAATAGGATACGAGCAGTACTTC. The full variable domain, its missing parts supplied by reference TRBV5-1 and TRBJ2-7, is KAGVTQTPRYLIKTRGQQVTLSCSPISGHRSVSWYQQTPGQGLQFLFEYFSETQRNKGNFPGRFSGRQFSNSRSEMNVSTLELGDSALYLCASSLGQGIGYEQYFGPGTRLTVT.

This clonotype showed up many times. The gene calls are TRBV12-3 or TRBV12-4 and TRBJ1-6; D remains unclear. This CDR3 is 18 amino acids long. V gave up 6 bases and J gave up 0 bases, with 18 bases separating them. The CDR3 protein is CASSSPPSSSSYNSPLHF. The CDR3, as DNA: TGTGCCAGCAGCAGCCCCCCATCGTCGAGCTCCTATAATTCACCCCTCCACTTT.